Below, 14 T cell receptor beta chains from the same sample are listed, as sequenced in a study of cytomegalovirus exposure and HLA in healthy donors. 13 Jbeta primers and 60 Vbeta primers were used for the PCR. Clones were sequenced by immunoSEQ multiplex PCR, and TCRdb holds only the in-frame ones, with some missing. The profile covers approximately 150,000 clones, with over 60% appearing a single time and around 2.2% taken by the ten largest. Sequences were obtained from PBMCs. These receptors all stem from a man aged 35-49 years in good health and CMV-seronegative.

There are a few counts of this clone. The CDR3 bases are TGTGCCAGCAGTTTATTGTCAGGGGGCACTCAGCCCCAGCATTTT. This encodes CASSLLSGGTQPQHF. This chain uses TRBV28 with TRBJ1-5, with 8 bases that match TRBD1. The CDR3 runs 15 residues. CDR1 and CDR2 from the germline V gene are MDHEN and SYDVKM. Trimming took 1 base from V and 6 from J; bases not matched to a gene: 5.

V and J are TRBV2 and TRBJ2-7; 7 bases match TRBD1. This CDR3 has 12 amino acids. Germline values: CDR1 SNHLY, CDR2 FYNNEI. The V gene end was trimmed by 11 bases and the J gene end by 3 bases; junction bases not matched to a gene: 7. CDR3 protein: CAGLTGNYEQYF. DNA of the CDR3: TGTGCCGGCTTGACAGGGAACTACGAGCAGTACTTC.

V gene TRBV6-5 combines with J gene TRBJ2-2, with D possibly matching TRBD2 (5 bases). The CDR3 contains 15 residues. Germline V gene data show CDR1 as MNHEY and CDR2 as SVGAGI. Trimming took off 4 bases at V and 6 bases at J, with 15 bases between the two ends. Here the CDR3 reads CASSSRRGGAGELFF. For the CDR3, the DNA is TGTGCCAGCAGTTCCCGCCGGGGTGGCGCCGGGGAGCTGTTTTTT.

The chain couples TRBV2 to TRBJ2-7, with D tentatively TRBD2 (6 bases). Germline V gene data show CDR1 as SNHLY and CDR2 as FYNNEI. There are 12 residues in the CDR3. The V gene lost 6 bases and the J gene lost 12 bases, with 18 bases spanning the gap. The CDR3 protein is CASRPSAFAWYF. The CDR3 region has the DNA TGTGCCAGCAGGCCTAGCGCATTCGCTTGGTACTTC. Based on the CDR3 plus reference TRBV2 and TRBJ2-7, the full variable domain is EPEVTQTPSHQVTQMGQEVILRCVPISNHLYFYWYRQILGQKVEFLVSFYNNEISEKSEIFDDQFSVERPDGSNFTLKIRSTKLEDSAMYFCASRPSAFAWYFGPGTRLTVT.

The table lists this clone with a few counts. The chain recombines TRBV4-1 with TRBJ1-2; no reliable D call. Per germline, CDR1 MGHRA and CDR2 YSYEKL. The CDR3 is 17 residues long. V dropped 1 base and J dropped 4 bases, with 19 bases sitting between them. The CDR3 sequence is CASSQVVGLKGRYGYTF. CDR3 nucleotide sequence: TGCGCCAGCAGCCAAGTCGTCGGACTTAAGGGTCGCTATGGCTACACCTTC.

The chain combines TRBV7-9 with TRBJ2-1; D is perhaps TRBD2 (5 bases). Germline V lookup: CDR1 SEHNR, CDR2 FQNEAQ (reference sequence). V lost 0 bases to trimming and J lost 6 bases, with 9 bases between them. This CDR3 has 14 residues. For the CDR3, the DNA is TGTGCCAGCAGCTTAGCGCGGACTCTCAATGAGCAGTTCTTC. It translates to CASSLARTLNEQFF.

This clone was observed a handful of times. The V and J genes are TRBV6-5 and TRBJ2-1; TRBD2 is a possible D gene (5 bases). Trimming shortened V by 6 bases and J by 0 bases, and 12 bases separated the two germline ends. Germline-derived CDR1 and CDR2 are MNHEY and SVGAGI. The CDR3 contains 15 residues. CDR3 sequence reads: CASRLNRDSYNEQFF. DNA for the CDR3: TGTGCCAGCAGACTGAACCGGGACTCCTACAATGAGCAGTTCTTC.

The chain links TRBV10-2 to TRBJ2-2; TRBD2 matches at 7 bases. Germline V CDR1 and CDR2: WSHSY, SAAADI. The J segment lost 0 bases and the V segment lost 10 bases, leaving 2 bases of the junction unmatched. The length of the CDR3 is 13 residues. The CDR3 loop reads CAIGLANTGELFF. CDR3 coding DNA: TGCGCCATTGGACTAGCGAACACCGGGGAGCTGTTTTTT.

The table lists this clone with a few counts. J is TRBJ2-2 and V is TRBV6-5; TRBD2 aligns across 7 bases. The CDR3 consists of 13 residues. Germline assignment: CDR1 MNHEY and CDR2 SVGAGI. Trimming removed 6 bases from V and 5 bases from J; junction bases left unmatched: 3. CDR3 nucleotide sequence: TGTGCCAGCAGCGCGCGGGGGACCGGGGAGCTGTTTTTT. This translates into CASSARGTGELFF.

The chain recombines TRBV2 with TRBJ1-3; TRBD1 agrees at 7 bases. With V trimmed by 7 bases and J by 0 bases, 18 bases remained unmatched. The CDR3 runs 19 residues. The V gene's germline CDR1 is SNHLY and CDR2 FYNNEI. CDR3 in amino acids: CASNFGQARSPNSGNTIYF. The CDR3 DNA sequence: TGTGCCAGCAATTTCGGACAGGCCAGATCCCCCAACTCTGGAAACACCATATATTTT.

CDR3 region: CASRQDRNYGYTF. For the CDR3, the DNA is TGCGCCAGCAGGCAAGACAGGAACTATGGCTACACCTTC. This rearrangement joins TRBV5-1 to TRBJ1-2; perhaps TRBD1 as D (6 bases). The CDR3 sequence is 13 residues long. The V gene's germline CDR1 is SGHRS and CDR2 YFSETQ. The ends were cut back, 5 bases at V and 2 bases at J, with 10 bases in the middle.

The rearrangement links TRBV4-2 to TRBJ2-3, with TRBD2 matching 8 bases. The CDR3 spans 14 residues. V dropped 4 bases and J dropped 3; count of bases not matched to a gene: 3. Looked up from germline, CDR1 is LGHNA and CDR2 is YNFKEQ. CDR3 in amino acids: CASSPGLATDTQYF. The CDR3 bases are TGTGCCAGCAGCCCCGGACTAGCAACAGATACGCAGTATTTT.

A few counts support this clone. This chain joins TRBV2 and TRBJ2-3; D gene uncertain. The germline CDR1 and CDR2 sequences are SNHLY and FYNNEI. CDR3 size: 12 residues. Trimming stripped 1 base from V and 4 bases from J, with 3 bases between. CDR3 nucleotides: TGTGCCAGCAGTGAAGGGCCAGATACGCAGTATTTT. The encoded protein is CASSEGPDTQYF.

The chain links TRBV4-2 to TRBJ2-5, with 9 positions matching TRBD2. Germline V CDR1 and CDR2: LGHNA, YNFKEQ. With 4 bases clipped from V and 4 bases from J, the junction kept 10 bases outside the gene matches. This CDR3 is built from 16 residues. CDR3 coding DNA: TGTGCCAGCAGCCCCGGAGCGCGGGGGGGCCGAGAGACCCAGTACTTC. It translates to CASSPGARGGRETQYF.